A single sample gave rise to the 11 T cell receptor beta chains below, sequenced in a study of response to subunit inactivated influenza vaccine. TCRdb used MiXCR to reprocess the RT-PCR reads, holding one entry per CDR3 protein. The table has 500,000 to 750,000 distinct CDR3 sequences, 14% seen once. The sequencing here drew on PBMCs from blood, taken roughly 12 days after vaccination. The receptors originated from a man aged 45 to 65 who received an inactivated influenza vaccine.

This clonotype appeared a few times. The chain recombines TRBV5-1 with TRBJ1-1; tentative D call: TRBD1 (6 bases). V was shortened by 4 bases and J by 1 base, with 14 bases between the two germline ends. The CDR3 loop spans 15 amino acids. Per germline, CDR1 SGHRS and CDR2 YFSETQ. The CDR3 DNA follows: TGCGCCAGCAGCATGCAAGGGGGGGGGAACACTGAAGCTTTCTTT. It codes for CASSMQGGGNTEAFF. Supplemented by reference TRBV5-1 and TRBJ1-1, the full variable domain reads KAGVTQTPRYLIKTRGQQVTLSCSPISGHRSVSWYQQTPGQGLQFLFEYFSETQRNKGNFPGRFSGRQFSNSRSEMNVSTLELGDSALYLCASSMQGGGNTEAFFGQGTRLTVV.

The chain recombines TRBV7-3 with TRBJ2-5; 7 bases are a match to TRBD2. Germline trimming cut 0 bases from V and 3 bases from J; bases unmatched to any gene: 13. Germline V gives CDR1 SGHTA, CDR2 FQGTGA. This CDR3 is built from 18 residues. The CDR3, as DNA: TGTGCCAGCAGCTTAACAGGGGCGAGTCTAGCGGAGAAAGAGACCCAGTACTTC. Its protein product is CASSLTGASLAEKETQYF.

The chain links TRBV12-3 or TRBV12-4 to TRBJ2-5; TRBD2 aligns across 7 bases. CDR3 length: 15 amino acids. Germline trimming cut 0 bases from V and 4 bases from J; bases unmatched to any gene: 5. The CDR3 DNA reads as TGTGCCAGCAGTTTAGCCCCGGGACTACCAGAGACCCAGTACTTC. This translates into CASSLAPGLPETQYF.

CDR3 sequence reads: CASSESGASYNEQFF. The CDR3 DNA reads TGCGCCAGCAGTGAGTCGGGGGCTAGTTACAATGAGCAGTTCTTC. V gene TRBV10-1 combines with J gene TRBJ2-1; TRBD1 is a possible D gene (6 bases). The CDR3 sequence is 15 residues long. Germline CDR1 WNHNN, CDR2 SYGVQD (reference sequence). The V end was cut by 0 bases, the J end by 4 bases, with 10 bases between.

This chain joins TRBV20-1 and TRBJ2-2; 9 bases map to TRBD1. CDR1 is DFQATT, CDR2 SNEGSKA, per germline (reference sequence). CDR3 length: 14 amino acids. V gave up 6 bases and J gave up 7 bases; unmatched junction bases: 9. CDR3 in DNA: TGCAGTGCGAGGGGGACAGGGAGGTTCGGGGAGCTGTTTTTT. It translates to CSARGTGRFGELFF.

This clonotype has more than one count but fewer than ten. V usage is TRBV3-1 and J usage is TRBJ2-7, with D uncertain. The CDR3 totals 15 residues. Germline CDR1 LGHDT, CDR2 YNNKEL (reference sequence). Trimming pared 1 base from V and 0 bases from J, leaving 10 bases between. CDR3 residues: CASSQGEVLSYEQYF. The CDR3, as DNA: TGTGCCAGCAGCCAAGGCGAAGTCCTCTCCTACGAGCAGTACTTC.

V usage is TRBV27 and J usage is TRBJ2-7, with D possibly TRBD2 on 6 matching bases. Trimming pared 5 bases from V and 5 bases from J, leaving 13 bases between. From germline, CDR1 is MNHEY and CDR2 SMNVEV (reference sequence). The CDR3 runs to 13 residues. CDR3: CASSRLALNEQYF. The CDR3 DNA reads as TGTGCCAGCAGTCGGCTAGCGCTGAACGAGCAGTACTTC.

This clonotype came up many times. The chain links TRBV28 to TRBJ2-5, with 9 bases aligning to TRBD1. This CDR3 region has 17 residues. V shed 2 bases and J 5 bases; nucleotides not matched to a gene: 12. Germline loops: CDR1 MDHEN, CDR2 SYDVKM. DNA of the CDR3: TGTGCCAGCAGTTTAGGCCAAAGGACAGGGGCTGTGGAGACCCAGTACTTC. Encoded protein: CASSLGQRTGAVETQYF.

This clonotype was seen a handful of times. This chain uses TRBV10-3 with TRBJ2-7; TRBD2 agrees at 10 bases. The germline V gene has CDR1 ENHRY and CDR2 SYGVKD. Trimming removed 3 bases from V and 6 bases from J; junction bases left unmatched: 8. The CDR3 is 15 residues long. The DNA for the CDR3 is TGTGCCATCAGTGAAAGAGCGGGAGGGCCGCGCGAGCAGTACTTC. Its protein product is CAISERAGGPREQYF.

The J gene is TRBJ1-4, the V gene TRBV2; D ambiguous. The CDR3 extends over 11 amino acids. Germline CDR1 and CDR2: SNHLY and FYNNEI. Trimming removed 4 bases at V and 9 bases at J, with 6 bases between. The CDR3 sequence is CASSARQKLFF. The CDR3 DNA reads as TGTGCCAGCAGTGCGCGGCAAAAACTGTTTTTT.

The J gene is TRBJ2-1, the V gene TRBV5-1; unclear D gene. The germline CDR1 and CDR2 sequences are SGHRS and YFSETQ. The CDR3 consists of 14 residues. Trimming pared 0 bases from V and 4 bases from J, leaving 8 bases between. This chain's CDR3 is CASSLGPSYNEQFF. The DNA for the CDR3 is TGCGCCAGCAGCTTGGGTCCGTCTTACAATGAGCAGTTCTTC. Drawing the rest from reference TRBV5-1 and TRBJ2-1, the complete variable domain is KAGVTQTPRYLIKTRGQQVTLSCSPISGHRSVSWYQQTPGQGLQFLFEYFSETQRNKGNFPGRFSGRQFSNSRSEMNVSTLELGDSALYLCASSLGPSYNEQFFGPGTRLTVL.